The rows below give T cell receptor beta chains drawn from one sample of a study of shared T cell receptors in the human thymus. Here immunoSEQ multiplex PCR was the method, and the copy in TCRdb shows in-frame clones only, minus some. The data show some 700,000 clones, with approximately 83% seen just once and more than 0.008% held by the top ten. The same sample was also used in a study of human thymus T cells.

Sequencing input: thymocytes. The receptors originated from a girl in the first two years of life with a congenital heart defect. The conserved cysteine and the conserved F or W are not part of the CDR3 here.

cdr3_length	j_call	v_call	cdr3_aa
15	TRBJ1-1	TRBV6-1	ASSKDSTDNLNTEAF
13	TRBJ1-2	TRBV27	ASSLSGAGVSGYT
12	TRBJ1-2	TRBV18	ASSFSGTNYGYT
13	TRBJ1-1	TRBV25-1	ASSEQKGKDTEAF
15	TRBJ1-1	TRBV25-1	ASTKQGATQMNTEAF
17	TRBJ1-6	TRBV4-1	ASSQFAGARSSYNSPLH
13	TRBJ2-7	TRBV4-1	ASSQVGGGSYEQY
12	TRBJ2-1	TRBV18	ASSRRGFYNEQF
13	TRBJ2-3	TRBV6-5	ASSYSARLTDTQY
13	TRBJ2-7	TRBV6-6	ASSAHLSRAYEQY
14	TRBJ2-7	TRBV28	ASSRGPDRVPYEQY
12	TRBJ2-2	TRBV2	ASMPGQGTGELF
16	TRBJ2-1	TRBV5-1	ASSLVEQGSRVYNEQF
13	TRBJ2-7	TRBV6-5	ASSYLTPVFGEQY
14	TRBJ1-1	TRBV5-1	ASSLAPGVMNTEAF
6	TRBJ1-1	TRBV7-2	ASSPFF
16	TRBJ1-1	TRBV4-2	AGSQVSAAPRGDTEAF
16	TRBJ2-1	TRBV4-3	ASSQITRLAGGINEQF
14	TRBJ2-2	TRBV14	ASSQVSGVRTGELF
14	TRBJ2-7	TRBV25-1	ASTNDRGTGSYEQY
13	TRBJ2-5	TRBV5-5	ASSLVPTPSEDQY
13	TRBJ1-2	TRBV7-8	ASSPRDSLNYGYT
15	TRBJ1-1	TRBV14	ASSQVRQGVRNTEAF
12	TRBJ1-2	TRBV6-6	ASSLGGLGYGYT
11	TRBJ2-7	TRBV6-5	ASSYDRRDEQY
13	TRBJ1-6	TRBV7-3	ASSKTGTGFSPLH
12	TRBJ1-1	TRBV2	ASGGARVGTEAF
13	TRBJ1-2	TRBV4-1	ASSQDWESGGREG
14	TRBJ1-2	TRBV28	ASSLEGTSPQDGYT
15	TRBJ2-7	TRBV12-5	ASGFPIAGGYLYEQY
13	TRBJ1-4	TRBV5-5	ASSPIRGLGEKLF
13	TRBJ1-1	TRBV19	ASSIGDSLNTEAF
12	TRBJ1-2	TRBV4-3	ASSLTWGRVGYT
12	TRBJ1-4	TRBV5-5	ASSSGREVEKLF
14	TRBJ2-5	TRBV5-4	ASSSTGTGIRETQY
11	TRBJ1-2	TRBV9	ASSVDGSDGYT
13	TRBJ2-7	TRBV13	ASSARLAGVDEQY
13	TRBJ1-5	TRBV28	ASHEPRGGNQPQH
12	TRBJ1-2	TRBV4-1	ASSQDRTGFSYT
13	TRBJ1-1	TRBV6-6	ASTIPLTGGTEAF
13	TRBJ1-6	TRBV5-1	ASSSGQGPNSPLH
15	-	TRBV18	ASSPPISPRERNEQY
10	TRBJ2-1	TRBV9	ASSATGDEQF
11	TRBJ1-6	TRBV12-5	ASGLDRDSPLH
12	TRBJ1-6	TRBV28	ASSLGQGESPLH
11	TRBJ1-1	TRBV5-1	ASKGQVATEAF
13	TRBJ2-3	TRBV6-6	ASNIRDRYTDTQY
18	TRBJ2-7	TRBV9	ASSVRRLTSSVTHRYEQY
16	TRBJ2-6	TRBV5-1	ASRGRGSCPSGANVLT
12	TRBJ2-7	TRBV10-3	ATAKLAGAYEQY
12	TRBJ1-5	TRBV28	ASSEGASGQPQH
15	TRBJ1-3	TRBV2	ASSGQGPMYSGNTIY
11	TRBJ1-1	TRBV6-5	ASSYSTGAEAF
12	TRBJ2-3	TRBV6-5	ASSYSTATDTQY
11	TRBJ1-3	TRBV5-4	ADGDHSGNTIY
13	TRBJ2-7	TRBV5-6	ASSRPRGRAYEQY
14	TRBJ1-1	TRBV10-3	AIRTGTGRMNTEAF
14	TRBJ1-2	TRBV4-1	ASSQVWDRANYGYT